The next 26 T cell receptor beta chains were all read from a single sample in a study of blood T cell repertoires in COVID-19. Data came from immunoSEQ multiplex PCR; TCRdb stores just in-frame clones and leaves some out. The sample carries 200,000 to 300,000 clones, about 88% recorded once. Sample: peripheral blood. The receptor source for this set is a woman aged 40 to 50 who had recovered from COVID-19.

The gene calls are TRBV6-5 and TRBJ1-2; D is undetermined. The germline V gene encodes CDR1 MNHEY and CDR2 SVGAGI. The CDR3 is made up of 13 amino acids. V gave up 2 bases and J gave up 8 bases, with 12 bases separating them. As DNA, the CDR3 is TGTGCCAGCAGTTACCAACCCACGGGAGGCTACACCTTC. Amino acids: CASSYQPTGGYTF.

The chain joins TRBV18 to TRBJ1-2; TRBD1 matches 9 bases. V shed 3 bases, J shed 2 bases, and the junction held 16 bases outside the gene matches. The CDR3 runs to 19 residues. CDR1 and CDR2 from the germline V gene are KGHSH and LQKENI. The CDR3 bases are TGTGCCAGCTCACCCCTCGCCGGGGGACAGGGCCCCGCCAACTATGGCTACACCTTC. Its translation is CASSPLAGGQGPANYGYTF.

The chain has TRBV11-2 and TRBJ2-2; D may be TRBD1 (5 bases). Trimming shortened V by 5 bases and J by 0 bases, and 16 bases separated the two germline ends. CDR3 length: 17 residues. The V gene's germline CDR1 is SGHAT and CDR2 FQNNGV. CDR3: CASSPDQTAANTGELFF. The CDR3 DNA follows: TGTGCCAGCAGCCCCGACCAGACAGCCGCGAACACCGGGGAGCTGTTTTTT.

The V and J genes are TRBV5-1 and TRBJ2-1; D call uncertain. V dropped 4 bases and J dropped 4 bases, with 3 bases sitting between them. CDR3 length: 11 residues. The germline CDR1 and CDR2 sequences are SGHRS and YFSETQ. The CDR3 region has the DNA TGCGCCAGCAGCCTATACAATGAGCAGTTCTTC. Its translation is CASSLYNEQFF.

The chain links TRBV9 to TRBJ1-2; 8 bases line up with TRBD1. The V and J ends lost 3 bases and 9 bases, in that order; junction bases with no gene match: 7. The V gene's germline CDR1 is SGDLS and CDR2 YYNGEE. CDR3 length: 13 residues. For the CDR3, the DNA is TGTGCCAGCAGCGACCCAGGACAGGGCCGCTACACCTTC. Residues: CASSDPGQGRYTF.

This clone was seen only once. The junction and the germline gene differ at one end; a read error may be behind it. The identical CDR3 is also encoded by other nucleotide sequences in the sample. V gene TRBV29-1 combines with J gene TRBJ1-2; D is perhaps TRBD1 (5 bases). Germline CDR1 and CDR2: SQVTM and ANQGSEA. The length of the CDR3 is 12 residues. The CDR3 loop is CSVEDRGYGYTF. CDR3 coding DNA: TGCAGCGTGGAAGACAGAGGCTATGGCTACACCTTC.

The chain is built from TRBV6-5 and TRBJ2-7, with 12 bases matching TRBD2. Germline values: CDR1 MNHEY, CDR2 SVGAGI. Unmatched junction bases numbered 4, after V lost 5 bases and J lost 2 bases. This CDR3 is built from 15 residues. The chain's CDR3 is CASSPTSGRTYEQYF. In DNA form, the CDR3 reads TGTGCCAGCAGTCCCACTAGCGGGAGGACCTACGAGCAGTACTTC.

The V and J genes are TRBV24-1 and TRBJ2-2; 9 bases match TRBD1. V lost 5 bases to trimming and J lost 4 bases; unmatched junction nucleotides: 1. The V gene's germline CDR1 is KGHDR and CDR2 SFDVKD. This CDR3 is 14 amino acids long. The CDR3 sequence: CATSGDRVTGELFF. CDR3 in DNA: TGTGCCACCAGTGGGGACAGGGTCACCGGGGAGCTGTTTTTT.

This chain links TRBV6-5 with TRBJ2-3, with 7 positions matching TRBD2. Losses at the gene ends were 2 bases for V and 0 bases for J; bases not matched to a gene: 2. CDR1 and CDR2 from the germline V gene are MNHEY and SVGAGI. This CDR3 has 15 amino acids. In DNA form, the CDR3 reads TGTGCCAGCAGTTACGCGGGAGCCAGCACAGATACGCAGTATTTT. It is translated as CASSYAGASTDTQYF.

The chain combines TRBV18 with TRBJ1-4; possibly TRBD1 for D (5 bases). Germline V gives CDR1 KGHSH, CDR2 LQKENI. Trimming took 2 bases from V and 4 from J, leaving 17 bases between them. The CDR3 contains 17 residues. The CDR3 is CASSPTTTLGGNEKLFF. The CDR3 DNA follows: TGTGCCAGCTCACCAACCACCACTTTGGGGGGTAATGAAAAACTGTTTTTT.

A few counts support this clone. V usage is TRBV19 and J usage is TRBJ1-2; TRBD1 agrees at 7 bases. CDR1 is LNHDA, CDR2 SQIVND, per germline (reference sequence). The J segment lost 2 bases and the V segment lost 8 bases, leaving 14 bases of the junction unmatched. There are 16 residues in the CDR3. CDR3 bases: TGTGCCAGTCAGTCCGGAGGACAGGTGATCAACTATGGCTACACCTTC. Translated, it gives CASQSGGQVINYGYTF.

The chain carries TRBV5-1 and TRBJ1-1; tentative D call: TRBD1 (6 bases). CDR3 length equals 15 residues. Germline values: CDR1 SGHRS, CDR2 YFSETQ. The V end was cut by 4 bases, the J end by 0 bases, with 13 bases between. This CDR3 is CASSPGGALNTEAFF. The DNA of the CDR3 is TGCGCCAGCAGCCCTGGGGGGGCCCTGAACACTGAAGCTTTCTTT. The entire variable domain, with the rest obtained from reference TRBV5-1 and TRBJ1-1, is as follows: KAGVTQTPRYLIKTRGQQVTLSCSPISGHRSVSWYQQTPGQGLQFLFEYFSETQRNKGNFPGRFSGRQFSNSRSEMNVSTLELGDSALYLCASSPGGALNTEAFFGQGTRLTVV.

This clone was seen only a few times. The gene calls are TRBV10-1 and TRBJ1-2, with a tentative D call TRBD1 (6 bases). Trimming removed 6 bases at V and 3 bases at J, with 11 bases between. CDR1 and CDR2 (germline): WNHNN, SYGVQD (reference sequence). CDR3 size: 13 residues. The CDR3 reads CASSGRGHYGYTF. CDR3 sequence (DNA): TGCGCCAGCAGCGGCAGGGGTCACTATGGCTACACCTTC.

J is TRBJ2-5 and V is TRBV6-2 or TRBV6-3; TRBD2 aligns across 10 bases. This CDR3 comprises 17 residues. J gave up 5 bases and V 4 bases, and 13 bases lay outside the gene matches. Germline assignment: CDR1 MNHEY and CDR2 SVGEGT. CDR3: CASSSRGSGRSRETQYF. The DNA of the CDR3 is TGTGCCAGCAGTTCCCGGGGTAGCGGGAGGTCTCGGGAGACCCAGTACTTC.

V is TRBV5-4 and J is TRBJ2-7; 7 nucleotides align to TRBD2. After removal of 0 bases from V and 0 bases from J, the junction contained 6 bases not matched to a gene. The germline V gene encodes CDR1 SGHNT and CDR2 YYREEE (reference sequence). This CDR3 has 16 residues. CDR3 amino acids: CASSLGAGRGSYEQYF. CDR3 nucleotide sequence: TGTGCCAGCAGCTTGGGCGCGGGGAGGGGCTCCTACGAGCAGTACTTC.

This clone was found a few times. The V gene is TRBV5-6, the J gene TRBJ2-7; 8 bases line up with TRBD2. V lost 7 bases to trimming and J lost 1 base; unmatched junction nucleotides: 7. CDR3 size: 14 residues. Germline CDR1 SGHDT, CDR2 YYEEEE. The DNA of the CDR3 is TGTGCCAGCCGGGGGGGCGCCCGGTCCTACGAGCAGTACTTC. Translated, it gives CASRGGARSYEQYF.

Details on this clone: The same CDR3 arises from other DNA sequences in this sample as well. The chain links TRBV30 to TRBJ1-5, with 7 bases fitting TRBD1. Germline lookup yields CDR1 GTSNPN and CDR2 SVGIG (reference sequence). CDR3 length: 13 residues. The J segment lost 4 bases and the V segment lost 1 base, leaving 1 base of the junction unmatched. DNA of the CDR3: TGTGCCTGGAGTGCACAGGGGAATCAGCCCCAGCATTTT. This sequence encodes CAWSAQGNQPQHF.

The chain joins TRBV19 to TRBJ2-1, with 10 bases aligning to TRBD2. The ends lost 10 bases at V and 0 bases at J; junction bases unmatched: 6. The CDR3 consists of 15 residues. Germline V gene lookup returns CDR1 LNHDA and CDR2 SQIVND (reference sequence). CDR3 amino acids: CATGTSAYSYNEQFF. The DNA for the CDR3 is TGTGCCACCGGGACTAGCGCCTACTCCTACAATGAGCAGTTCTTC.

The CDR3 loop reads CAWSGDRAGNTIYF. Here the CDR3 DNA reads TGTGCCTGGAGTGGGGACAGGGCCGGAAACACCATATATTTT. The chain uses TRBV30 and TRBJ1-3, with TRBD1 matching over 9 bases. This CDR3 region has 14 residues. V shed 1 base and J 4 bases; nucleotides not matched to a gene: 2. The germline V gene encodes CDR1 GTSNPN and CDR2 SVGIG (reference sequence).

The chain carries TRBV12-3 or TRBV12-4 and TRBJ2-7, with D possibly being TRBD2 (6 bases). V was shortened by 8 bases and J by 5 bases, with 13 bases between the two germline ends. This CDR3 has 12 amino acids. The CDR3 coding sequence is TGTGCCAGCGGCTCCAGGGAGGACGAGCAGTACGTC. It yields the protein CASGSREDEQYV.

This chain joins TRBV11-2 and TRBJ2-1; 9 positions agree with TRBD2. Germline values: CDR1 SGHAT, CDR2 FQNNGV. V shed 2 bases and J 4 bases; nucleotides not matched to a gene: 3. The CDR3 is 15 residues long. The CDR3 sequence is CASSLRLAGYNEQFF. CDR3 in DNA: TGTGCCAGCAGCTTACGGCTAGCGGGGTACAATGAGCAGTTCTTC.

The CDR3 reads CASSQVLGRGGHEQFF. CDR3 DNA: TGTGCCAGCAGCCAAGTACTGGGGAGGGGAGGGCATGAGCAGTTCTTC. The chain couples TRBV3-1 (or the pseudogene TRBV3-2) to TRBJ2-1; 7 nucleotides agree with TRBD2. Germline V lookup: CDR1 LGHDT, CDR2 YNNKEL (reference sequence). J lost 8 bases, V lost 1 base, and 11 bases had no gene match. The CDR3 has 16 residues.

The J gene is TRBJ1-2, the V gene TRBV6-5; the D gene is possibly TRBD1 (5 bases). The CDR3 totals 13 residues. The germline V gene encodes CDR1 MNHEY and CDR2 SVGAGI. Trimming removed 7 bases from V and 4 bases from J, with 13 bases in between. This CDR3 is CASISTVLYGYTF. The CDR3 DNA reads TGTGCCAGCATTTCGACAGTCCTCTATGGCTACACCTTC.

The V and J genes are TRBV19 and TRBJ2-1; 9 bases align to TRBD1. CDR3 length equals 17 residues. Germline V gene data show CDR1 as LNHDA and CDR2 as SQIVND (reference sequence). The J segment lost 1 base and the V segment lost 3 bases, leaving 7 bases of the junction unmatched. The CDR3 DNA is TGTGCCAGTAGTATGGGCCGGGGGACAGGGTCCTACAATGAGCAGTTCTTC. It is translated as CASSMGRGTGSYNEQFF.

This chain links TRBV7-8 with TRBJ2-1, with 11 bases that match TRBD2. Germline V lookup: CDR1 SGHVS, CDR2 FQNEAQ. The V gene end was trimmed by 5 bases and the J gene end by 1 base; junction bases not matched to a gene: 4. The CDR3 is 16 residues long. This chain's CDR3 is CASSVTSGASYNEQFF. The CDR3 coding sequence is TGTGCCAGCAGCGTGACTAGCGGGGCTTCCTACAATGAGCAGTTCTTC.

As to this clone: The junction departs from germline at one end; a sequencing error may be responsible. V and J are TRBV2 and TRBJ1-5, with 9 bases aligning to TRBD1. CDR3 length equals 11 residues. The germline CDR1 and CDR2 sequences are SNHLY and FYNNEI. The CDR3 DNA sequence: TGTGCCAGCAGGGGGGGGACAGGGCTCAATTTT. Its translation: CASRGGTGLNF.